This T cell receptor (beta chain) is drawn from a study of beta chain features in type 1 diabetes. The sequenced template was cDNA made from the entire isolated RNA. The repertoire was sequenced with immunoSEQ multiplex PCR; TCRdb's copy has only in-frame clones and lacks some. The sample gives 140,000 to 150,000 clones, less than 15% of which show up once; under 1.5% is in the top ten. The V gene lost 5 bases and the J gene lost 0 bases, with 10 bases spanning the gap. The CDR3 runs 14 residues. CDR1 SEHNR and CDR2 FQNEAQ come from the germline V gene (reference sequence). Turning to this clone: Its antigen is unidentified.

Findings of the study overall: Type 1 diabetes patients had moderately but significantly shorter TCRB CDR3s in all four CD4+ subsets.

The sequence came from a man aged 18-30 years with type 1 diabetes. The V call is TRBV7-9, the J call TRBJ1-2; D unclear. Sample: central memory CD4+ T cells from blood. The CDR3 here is CASSPAAANYGYTF. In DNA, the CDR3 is TGTGCCAGCAGCCCTGCTGCGGCTAACTATGGCTACACCTTC.